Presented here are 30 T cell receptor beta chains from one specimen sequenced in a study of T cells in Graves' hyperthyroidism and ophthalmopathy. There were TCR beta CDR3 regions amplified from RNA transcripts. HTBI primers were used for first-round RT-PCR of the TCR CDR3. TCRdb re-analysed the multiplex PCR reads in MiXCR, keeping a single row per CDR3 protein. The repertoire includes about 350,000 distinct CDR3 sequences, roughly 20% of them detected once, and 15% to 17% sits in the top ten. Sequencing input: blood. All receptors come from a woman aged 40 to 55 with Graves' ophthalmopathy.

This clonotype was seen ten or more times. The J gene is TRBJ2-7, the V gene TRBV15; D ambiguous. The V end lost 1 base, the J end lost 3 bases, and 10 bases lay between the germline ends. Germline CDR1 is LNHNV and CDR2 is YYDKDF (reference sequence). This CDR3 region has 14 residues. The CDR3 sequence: CATSRGGGNYEQYF. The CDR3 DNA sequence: TGTGCCACCAGCAGAGGGGGTGGAAACTACGAGCAGTACTTC.

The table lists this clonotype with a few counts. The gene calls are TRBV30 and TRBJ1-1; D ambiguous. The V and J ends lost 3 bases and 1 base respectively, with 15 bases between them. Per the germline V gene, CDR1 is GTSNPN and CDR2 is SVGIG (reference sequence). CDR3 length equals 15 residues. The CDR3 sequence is CAWRPTLKRNTEAFF. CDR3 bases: TGTGCCTGGAGACCTACATTAAAGCGGAACACTGAAGCTTTCTTT.

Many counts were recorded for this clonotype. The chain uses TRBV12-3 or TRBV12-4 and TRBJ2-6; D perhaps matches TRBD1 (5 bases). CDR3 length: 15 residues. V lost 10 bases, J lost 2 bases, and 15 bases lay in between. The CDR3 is CATKPGLPGANVLTF. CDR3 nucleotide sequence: TGTGCCACCAAGCCAGGGCTGCCTGGGGCCAACGTCCTGACTTTC.

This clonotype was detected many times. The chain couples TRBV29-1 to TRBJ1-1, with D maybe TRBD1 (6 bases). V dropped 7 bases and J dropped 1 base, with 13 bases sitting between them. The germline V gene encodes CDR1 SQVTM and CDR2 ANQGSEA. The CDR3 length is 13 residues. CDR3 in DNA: TGCAGCGCTGGACAGACAAGGAACACTGAAGCTTTCTTT. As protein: CSAGQTRNTEAFF.

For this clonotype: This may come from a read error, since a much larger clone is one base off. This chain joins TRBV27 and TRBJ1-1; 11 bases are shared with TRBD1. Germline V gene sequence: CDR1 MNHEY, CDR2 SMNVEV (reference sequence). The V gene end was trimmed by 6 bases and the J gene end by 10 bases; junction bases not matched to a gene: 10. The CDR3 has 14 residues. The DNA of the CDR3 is TGTGCCAGCAGGGGACAGGGGGAAGGGGCTGGAGCTTTCTTT. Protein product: CASRGQGEGAGAFF.

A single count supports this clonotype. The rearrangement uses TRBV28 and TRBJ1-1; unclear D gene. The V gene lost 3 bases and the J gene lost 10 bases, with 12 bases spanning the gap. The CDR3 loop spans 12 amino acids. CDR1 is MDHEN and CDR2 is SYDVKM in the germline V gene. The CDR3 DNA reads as TGTGCCAGCAGTTTTAGGCAGATAAGAGCTTTCTTT. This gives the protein CASSFRQIRAFF.

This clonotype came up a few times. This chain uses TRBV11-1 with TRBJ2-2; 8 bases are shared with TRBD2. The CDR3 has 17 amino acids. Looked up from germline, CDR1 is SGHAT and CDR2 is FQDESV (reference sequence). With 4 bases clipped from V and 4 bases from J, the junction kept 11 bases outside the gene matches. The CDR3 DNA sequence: TGTGCCAGCAGCTACCCCAGCGGGAGTTACCCCACCGGGGAGCTGTTTTTT. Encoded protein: CASSYPSGSYPTGELFF.

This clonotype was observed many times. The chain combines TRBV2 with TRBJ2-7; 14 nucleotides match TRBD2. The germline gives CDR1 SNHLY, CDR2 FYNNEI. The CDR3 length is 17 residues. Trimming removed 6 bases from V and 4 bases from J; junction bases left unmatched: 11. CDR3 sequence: CASSNGLAGGGAYEQYF. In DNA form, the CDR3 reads TGTGCCAGCAGCAACGGACTAGCGGGAGGAGGGGCTTACGAGCAGTACTTC. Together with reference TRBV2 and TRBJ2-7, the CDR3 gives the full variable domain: EPEVTQTPSHQVTQMGQEVILRCVPISNHLYFYWYRQILGQKVEFLVSFYNNEISEKSEIFDDQFSVERPDGSNFTLKIRSTKLEDSAMYFCASSNGLAGGGAYEQYFGPGTRLTVT.

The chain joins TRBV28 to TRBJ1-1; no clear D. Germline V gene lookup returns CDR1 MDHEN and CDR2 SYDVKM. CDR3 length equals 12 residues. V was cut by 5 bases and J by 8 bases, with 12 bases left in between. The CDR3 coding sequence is TGTGCCAGCAGTGGAAATCTCAGGGAAGCTTTCTTT. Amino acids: CASSGNLREAFF.

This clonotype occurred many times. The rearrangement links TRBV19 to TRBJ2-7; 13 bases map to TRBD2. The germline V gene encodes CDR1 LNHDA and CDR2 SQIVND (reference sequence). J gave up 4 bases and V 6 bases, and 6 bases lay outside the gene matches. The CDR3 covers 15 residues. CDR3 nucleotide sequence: TGTGCCAGTAGCCCGGGACTAGCGGGAATATACGAGCAGTACTTC. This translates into CASSPGLAGIYEQYF. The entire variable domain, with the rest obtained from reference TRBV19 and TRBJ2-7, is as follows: DGGITQSPKYLFRKEGQNVTLSCEQNLNHDAMYWYRQDPGQGLRLIYYSQIVNDFQKGDIAEGYSVSREKKESFPLTVTSAQKNPTAFYLCASSPGLAGIYEQYFGPGTRLTVT.

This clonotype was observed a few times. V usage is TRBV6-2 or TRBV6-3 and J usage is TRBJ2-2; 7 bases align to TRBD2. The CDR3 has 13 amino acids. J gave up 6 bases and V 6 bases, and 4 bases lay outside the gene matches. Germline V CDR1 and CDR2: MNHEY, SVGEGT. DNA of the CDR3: TGTGCCAGCAGCGAGACTAGCCCCGGGGAGCTGTTTTTT. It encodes CASSETSPGELFF.

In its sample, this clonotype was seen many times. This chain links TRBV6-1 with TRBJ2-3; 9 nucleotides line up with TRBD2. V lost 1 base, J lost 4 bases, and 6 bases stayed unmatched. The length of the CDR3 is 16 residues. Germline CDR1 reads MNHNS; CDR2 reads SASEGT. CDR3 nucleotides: TGTGCCAGCAGTGAAGGCGCTAGCGGGATCTCAGATACGCAGTATTTT. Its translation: CASSEGASGISDTQYF.

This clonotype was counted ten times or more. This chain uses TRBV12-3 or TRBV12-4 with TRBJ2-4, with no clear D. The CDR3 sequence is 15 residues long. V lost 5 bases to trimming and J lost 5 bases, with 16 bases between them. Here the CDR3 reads CASSTPTVAENIQYF. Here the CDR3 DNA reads TGTGCCAGCAGTACTCCGACGGTGGCGGAAAACATTCAGTACTTC.

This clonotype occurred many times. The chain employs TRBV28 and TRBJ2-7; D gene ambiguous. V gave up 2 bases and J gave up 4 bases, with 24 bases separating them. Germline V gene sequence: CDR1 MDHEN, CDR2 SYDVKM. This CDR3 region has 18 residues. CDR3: CASSLARPSHSQYYEQYF. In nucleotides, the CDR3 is TGTGCCAGCAGTTTAGCTAGGCCGTCCCACTCCCAATATTACGAGCAGTACTTC.

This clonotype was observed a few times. This chain's CDR3 is CASSLAPSTGVYEQYF. The CDR3 nucleotides are TGTGCCAGCAGCTTAGCCCCCTCTACAGGGGTCTACGAGCAGTACTTC. V gene TRBV11-1 combines with J gene TRBJ2-7, with 7 bases lining up with TRBD1. Trimming removed 0 bases from V and 3 bases from J; junction bases left unmatched: 8. Germline CDR1 is SGHAT and CDR2 is FQDESV (reference sequence). The CDR3 is 16 residues long.

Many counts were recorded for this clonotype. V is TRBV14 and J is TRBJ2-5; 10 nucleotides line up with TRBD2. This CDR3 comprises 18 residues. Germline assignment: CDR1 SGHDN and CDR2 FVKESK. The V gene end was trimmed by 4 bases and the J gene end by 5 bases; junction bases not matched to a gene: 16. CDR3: CASSPKSPGTSVKETQYF. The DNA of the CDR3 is TGTGCCAGCAGCCCGAAATCCCCGGGGACTAGCGTGAAGGAGACCCAGTACTTC.

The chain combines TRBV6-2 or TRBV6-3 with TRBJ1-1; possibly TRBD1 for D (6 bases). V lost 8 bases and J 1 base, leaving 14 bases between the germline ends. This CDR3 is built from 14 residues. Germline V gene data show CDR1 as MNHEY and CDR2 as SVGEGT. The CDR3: CASGRGTWNTEAFF. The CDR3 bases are TGTGCCAGCGGAAGGGGGACCTGGAACACTGAAGCTTTCTTT.

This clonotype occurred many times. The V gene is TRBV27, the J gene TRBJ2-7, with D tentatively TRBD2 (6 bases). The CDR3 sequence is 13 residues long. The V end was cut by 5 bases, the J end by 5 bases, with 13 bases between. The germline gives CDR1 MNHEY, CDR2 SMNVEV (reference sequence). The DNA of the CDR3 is TGTGCCAGCAGTCCATCTAGCGCCAACGAGCAGTACTTC. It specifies CASSPSSANEQYF.

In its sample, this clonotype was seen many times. The CDR3 loop is CASSPVGGVSSYEQYF. The CDR3 DNA reads TGTGCCAGCAGCCCCGTCGGGGGAGTTAGCTCCTACGAGCAGTACTTC. The chain employs TRBV11-2 and TRBJ2-7, with D perhaps matching TRBD2 (6 bases). Trimming took off 5 bases at V and 0 bases at J, with 17 bases between the two ends. The CDR3 is 16 residues long. The V gene's germline CDR1 is SGHAT and CDR2 FQNNGV. The full variable domain, in which reference TRBV11-2 and TRBJ2-7 provide the parts outside the CDR3, is EAGVAQSPRYKIIEKRQSVAFWCNPISGHATLYWYQQILGQGPKLLIQFQNNGVVDDSQLPKDRFSAERLKGVDSTLKIQPAKLEDSAVYLCASSPVGGVSSYEQYFGPGTRLTVT.

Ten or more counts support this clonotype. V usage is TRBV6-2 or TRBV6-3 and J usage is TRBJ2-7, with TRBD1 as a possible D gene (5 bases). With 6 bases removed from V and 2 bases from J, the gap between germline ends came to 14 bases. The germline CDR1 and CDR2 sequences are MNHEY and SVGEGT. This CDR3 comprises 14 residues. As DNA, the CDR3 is TGTGCCAGCAGCCACGCCTGGGGCGCCTACGAGCAGTACTTC. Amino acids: CASSHAWGAYEQYF.

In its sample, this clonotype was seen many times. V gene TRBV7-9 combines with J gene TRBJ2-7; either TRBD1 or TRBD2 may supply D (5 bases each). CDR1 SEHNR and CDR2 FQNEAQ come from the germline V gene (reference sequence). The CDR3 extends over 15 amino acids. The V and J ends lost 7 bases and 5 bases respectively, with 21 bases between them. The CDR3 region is CASNGNLGAGHEQYF. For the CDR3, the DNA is TGTGCCAGCAATGGAAACCTAGGGGCGGGTCACGAGCAGTACTTC.

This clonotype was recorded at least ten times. The DNA for the CDR3 is TGTGCCAGCAGTTTTGGGGGAGCGGGACCTCAAAAGACCCAGTACTTC. Translating it yields CASSFGGAGPQKTQYF. The rearrangement joins TRBV12-3 or TRBV12-4 to TRBJ2-5; 7 nucleotides align to TRBD2. CDR3 length equals 16 residues. Losses at the gene ends were 3 bases for V and 6 bases for J; bases not matched to a gene: 13.

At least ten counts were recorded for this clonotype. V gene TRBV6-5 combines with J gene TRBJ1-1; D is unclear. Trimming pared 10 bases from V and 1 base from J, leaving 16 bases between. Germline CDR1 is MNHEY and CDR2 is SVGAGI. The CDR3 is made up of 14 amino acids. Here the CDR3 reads CATLLVSGNTEAFF. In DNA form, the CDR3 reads TGTGCCACTCTCTTAGTGTCAGGGAACACTGAAGCTTTCTTT.

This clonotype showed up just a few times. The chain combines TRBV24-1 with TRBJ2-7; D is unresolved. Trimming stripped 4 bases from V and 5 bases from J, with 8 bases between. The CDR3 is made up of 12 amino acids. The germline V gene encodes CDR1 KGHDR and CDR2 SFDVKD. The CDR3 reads CATSEGRDEQYF. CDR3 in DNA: TGTGCCACCAGTGAAGGCCGGGACGAGCAGTACTTC.

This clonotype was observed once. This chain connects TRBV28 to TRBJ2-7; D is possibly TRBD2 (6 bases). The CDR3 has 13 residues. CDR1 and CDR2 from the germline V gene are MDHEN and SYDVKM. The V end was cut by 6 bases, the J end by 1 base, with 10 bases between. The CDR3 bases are TGTGCCAGCAGGGATGGGGGGTCCTACGAGCAGTACTTC. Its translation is CASRDGGSYEQYF.

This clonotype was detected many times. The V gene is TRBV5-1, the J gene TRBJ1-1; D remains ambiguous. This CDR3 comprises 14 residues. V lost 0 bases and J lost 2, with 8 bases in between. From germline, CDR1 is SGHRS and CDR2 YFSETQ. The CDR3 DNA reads TGCGCCAGCAGCTTGGAGGCGGGAAACACTGAAGCTTTCTTT. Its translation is CASSLEAGNTEAFF.

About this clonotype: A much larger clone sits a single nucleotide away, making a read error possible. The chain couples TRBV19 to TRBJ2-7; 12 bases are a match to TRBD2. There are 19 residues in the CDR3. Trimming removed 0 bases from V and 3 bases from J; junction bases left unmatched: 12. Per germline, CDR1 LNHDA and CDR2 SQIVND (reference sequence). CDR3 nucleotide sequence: TGTGCCAGTAGTATAGATCTCGGACGGCGACTAGCGGGAGTCTACGAGCAGTACTTC. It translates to CASSIDLGRRLAGVYEQYF.

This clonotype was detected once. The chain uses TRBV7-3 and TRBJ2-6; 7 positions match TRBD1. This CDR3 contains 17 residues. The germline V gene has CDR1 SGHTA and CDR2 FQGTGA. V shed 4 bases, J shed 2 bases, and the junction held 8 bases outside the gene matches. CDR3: CASSSRQGYTGANVLTF. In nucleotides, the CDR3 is TGTGCCAGCAGCTCAAGACAGGGCTATACTGGGGCCAACGTCCTGACTTTC. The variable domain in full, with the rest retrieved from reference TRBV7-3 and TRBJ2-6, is GAGVSQTPSNKVTEKGKYVELRCDPISGHTALYWYRQSLGQGPEFLIYFQGTGAADDSGLPNDRFFAVRPEGSVSTLKIQRTERGDSAVYLCASSSRQGYTGANVLTFGAGSRLTVL.

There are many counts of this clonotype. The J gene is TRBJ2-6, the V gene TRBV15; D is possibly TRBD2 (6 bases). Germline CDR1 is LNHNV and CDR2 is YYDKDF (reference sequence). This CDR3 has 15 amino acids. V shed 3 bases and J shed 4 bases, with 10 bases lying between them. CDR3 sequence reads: CATSSGGPGANVLTF. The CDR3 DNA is TGTGCCACCAGCAGTGGAGGGCCCGGGGCCAACGTCCTGACTTTC.

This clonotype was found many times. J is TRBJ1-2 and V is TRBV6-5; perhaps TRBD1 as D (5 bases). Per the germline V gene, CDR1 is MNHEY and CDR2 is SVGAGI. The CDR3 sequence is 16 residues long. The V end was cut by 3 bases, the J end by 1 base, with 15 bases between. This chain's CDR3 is CASSYAPPGINYGYTF. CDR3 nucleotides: TGTGCCAGCAGTTATGCCCCCCCAGGGATTAACTATGGCTACACCTTC.